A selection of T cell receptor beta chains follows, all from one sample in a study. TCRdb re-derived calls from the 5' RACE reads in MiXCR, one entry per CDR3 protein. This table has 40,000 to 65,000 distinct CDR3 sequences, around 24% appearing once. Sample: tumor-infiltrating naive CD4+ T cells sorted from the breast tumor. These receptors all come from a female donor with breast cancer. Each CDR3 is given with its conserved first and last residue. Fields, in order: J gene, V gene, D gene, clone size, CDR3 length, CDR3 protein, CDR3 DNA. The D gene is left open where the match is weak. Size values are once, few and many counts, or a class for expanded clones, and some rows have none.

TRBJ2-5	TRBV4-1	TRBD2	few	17	CASSQGSWLAGEETQYF	TGCGCCAGCAGCCAAGGCTCTTGGCTAGCGGGAGAAGAGACCCAGTACTTC
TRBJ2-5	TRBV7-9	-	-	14	CASSLAGAGETQYF	TGTGCCAGCAGCTTAGCGGGGGCTGGAGAGACCCAGTACTTC
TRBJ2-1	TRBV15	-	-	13	CATSWDRYNEQFF	TGTGCCACCTCCTGGGACCGCTACAATGAGCAGTTCTTC
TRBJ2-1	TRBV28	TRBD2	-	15	CASTTSGSRYNEQFF	TGTGCCAGCACGACTAGCGGGAGCCGGTACAATGAGCAGTTCTTC
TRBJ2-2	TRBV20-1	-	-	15	CSASARRKNTGELFF	TGCAGTGCTAGTGCGCGGAGGAAGAACACCGGGGAGCTGTTTTTT
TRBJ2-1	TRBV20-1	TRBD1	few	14	CSATDRGPYNEQFF	TGCAGTGCTACAGACAGGGGGCCCTACAATGAGCAGTTCTTC
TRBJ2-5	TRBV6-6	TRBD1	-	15	CASSSRLGGKETQYF	TGTGCCAGCAGTTCCCGGCTAGGGGGCAAAGAGACCCAGTACTTC
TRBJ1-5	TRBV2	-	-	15	CASSEGTYGFQPQHF	TGTGCCAGCAGTGAAGGGACATACGGTTTTCAGCCCCAGCATTTT
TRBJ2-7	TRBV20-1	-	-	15	CSARDPQDTRGEQYF	TGCAGTGCTAGAGATCCGCAGGACACCCGGGGCGAGCAGTACTTC
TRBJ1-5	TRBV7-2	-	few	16	CASSLVGRYSNQPQHF	TGTGCCAGCAGCTTAGTGGGCCGATATAGCAATCAGCCCCAGCATTTT
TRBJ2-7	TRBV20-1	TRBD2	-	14	CSAIPGLADHEQYF	TGCAGTGCTATCCCGGGACTAGCGGACCACGAGCAGTACTTC
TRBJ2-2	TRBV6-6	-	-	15	CASGAPGTWSGELFF	TGTGCCAGCGGTGCCCCCGGGACATGGTCCGGGGAGCTGTTTTTT
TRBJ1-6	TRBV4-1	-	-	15	CASSQEGVSYSPLHF	TGCGCCAGCAGCCAAGAAGGGGTCTCCTACTCACCCCTCCACTTT
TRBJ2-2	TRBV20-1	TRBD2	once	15	CSAPTSGRLTGELFF	TGCAGTGCCCCGACTAGCGGGAGGCTCACCGGGGAGCTGTTCTTT
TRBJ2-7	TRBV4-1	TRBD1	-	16	CASSQAGDSQTYEQYF	TGCGCCAGCAGCCAAGCCGGGGACAGCCAAACCTACGAGCAGTACTTC
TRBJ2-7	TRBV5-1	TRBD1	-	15	CASSPRQGADTGQYF	TGCGCCAGCAGCCCGAGACAGGGGGCGGACACGGGGCAGTACTTC
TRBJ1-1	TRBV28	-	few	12	CASSLRSVRAFF	TGTGCCAGCAGTTTAAGGAGTGTTCGAGCTTTCTTT
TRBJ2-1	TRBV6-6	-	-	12	CASSLQANEQFF	TGTGCCAGCAGTTTACAGGCGAATGAGCAGTTCTTC
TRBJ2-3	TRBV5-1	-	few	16	CASSLEGRTNTDTQYF	TGCGCCAGCAGCTTGGAGGGTAGAACAAACACAGATACGCAGTATTTT
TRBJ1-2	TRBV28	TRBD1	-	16	CASSGVVTGGNYGYTF	TGTGCCAGCAGTGGGGTTGTGACAGGGGGGAACTATGGCTACACCTTC
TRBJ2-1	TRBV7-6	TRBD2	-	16	CASSLARASGYNEQFF	TGTGCCAGCAGCTTAGCGCGGGCTAGCGGATACAATGAGCAGTTCTTC
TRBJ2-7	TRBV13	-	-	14	CASSLGGATYEQYF	TGTGCCAGCAGCTTAGGGGGGGCCACCTACGAGCAGTACTTC
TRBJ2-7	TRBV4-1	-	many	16	CASSQASGGLRYEQYF	TGCGCCAGCAGCCAAGCTAGTGGGGGACTTAGGTACGAGCAGTACTTC
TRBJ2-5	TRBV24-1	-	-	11	CATSDFETQYF	TGTGCCACCAGTGATTTCGAGACCCAGTACTTC
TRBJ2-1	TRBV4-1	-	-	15	CASSQSGTGHNEQFF	TGCGCCAGCAGCCAGTCCGGGACTGGCCACAATGAGCAGTTCTTC
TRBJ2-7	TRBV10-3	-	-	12	CASGGRPYEQYF	TGTGCCAGCGGGGGCCGCCCCTACGAGCAGTACTTC
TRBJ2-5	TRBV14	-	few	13	CASSQYSKETQYF	TGTGCCAGCAGCCAGTACAGCAAAGAGACCCAGTACTTC
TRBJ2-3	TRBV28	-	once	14	CAAEGHPSTDTQYF	TGTGCTGCCGAGGGCCACCCTAGCACAGATACGCAGTATTTT
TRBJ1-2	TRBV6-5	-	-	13	CASRRGGRDGYTF	TGTGCCAGCAGGCGTGGGGGGAGAGATGGCTACACCTTC
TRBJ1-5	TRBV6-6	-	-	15	CASSQFRQNNQPQHF	TGTGCCAGCAGCCAATTCCGACAGAACAATCAGCCCCAGCATTTT
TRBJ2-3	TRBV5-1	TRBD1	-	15	CANKGQVQGTDTQYF	TGCGCCAACAAAGGACAGGTCCAGGGCACAGATACACAGTATTTT
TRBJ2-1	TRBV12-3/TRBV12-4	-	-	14	CASSPRSGNNEQFF	TGTGCCAGCAGCCCGAGGTCCGGGAACAATGAGCAGTTCTTC
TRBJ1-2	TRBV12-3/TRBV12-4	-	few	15	CASSSLVASNYGYTF	TGTGCCAGCAGTTCCCTGGTGGCCTCCAACTATGGCTACACCTTC
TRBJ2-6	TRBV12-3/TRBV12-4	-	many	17	CASSHGQWISGANVLTF	TGTGCCAGCAGCCACGGACAGTGGATATCTGGGGCCAACGTCCTGACTTTC
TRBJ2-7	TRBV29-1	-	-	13	CSVSGDLGHEQYF	TGCAGCGTGTCAGGGGATTTAGGCCACGAGCAGTACTTC
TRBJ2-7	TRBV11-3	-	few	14	CASSQRVASYEQYF	TGTGCCAGCAGCCAGCGGGTAGCGTCCTACGAGCAGTACTTC
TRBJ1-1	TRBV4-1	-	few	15	CASSQDGGRVTEAFF	TGCGCCAGCAGCCAAGACGGGGGGCGGGTCACTGAAGCTTTCTTT
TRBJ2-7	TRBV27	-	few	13	CASSFYKSYEQYF	TGTGCCAGCAGTTTCTACAAATCCTACGAGCAGTACTTC